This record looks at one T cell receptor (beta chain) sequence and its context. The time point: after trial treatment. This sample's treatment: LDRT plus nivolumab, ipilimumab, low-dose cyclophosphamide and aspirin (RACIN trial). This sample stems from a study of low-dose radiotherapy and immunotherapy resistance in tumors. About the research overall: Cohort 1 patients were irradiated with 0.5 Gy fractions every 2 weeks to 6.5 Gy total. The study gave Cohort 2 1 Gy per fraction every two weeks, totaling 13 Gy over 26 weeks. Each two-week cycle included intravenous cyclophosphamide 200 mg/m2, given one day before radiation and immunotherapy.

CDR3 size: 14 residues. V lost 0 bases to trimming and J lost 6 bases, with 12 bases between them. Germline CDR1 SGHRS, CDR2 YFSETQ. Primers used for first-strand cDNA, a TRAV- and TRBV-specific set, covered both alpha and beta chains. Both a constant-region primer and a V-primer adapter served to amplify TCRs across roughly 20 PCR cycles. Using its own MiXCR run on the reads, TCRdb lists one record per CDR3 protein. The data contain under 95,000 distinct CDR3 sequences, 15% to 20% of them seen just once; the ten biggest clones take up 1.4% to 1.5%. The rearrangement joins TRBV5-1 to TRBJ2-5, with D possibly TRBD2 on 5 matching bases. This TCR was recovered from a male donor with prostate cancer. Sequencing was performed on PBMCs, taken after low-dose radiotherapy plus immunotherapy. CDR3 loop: CASSLDPGEKTQYF. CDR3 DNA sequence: TGCGCCAGCAGCTTGGACCCCGGGGAGAAGACCCAGTACTTC.